Listed below are T cell receptor beta chains from one sample, sequenced in a study of CD8 T cells in Susac syndrome. TCRdb used MiXCR to reprocess the immunoSEQ multiplex PCR reads, holding one entry per CDR3 protein. The sample shows approximately 150,000 distinct CDR3 sequences, over 85% of them seen only once. Sequencing input: CD4+ T cells from PBMCs. These receptor sequences come from a human donor with multiple sclerosis. The CDR3 runs from the conserved cysteine through the conserved F or W. D genes are given only for firm matches. Clone size is shown for a subset of rows, as once, few, many or a class of expanded clone.

>TRBD1|15|TRBV6-2/TRBV6-3|TRBJ1-1|.
TGTGCCAGCCAGACGCAGGGGGCGCTTGGCACTGAAGCTTTCTTT
CASQTQGALGTEAFF
>.|13|TRBV10-3|TRBJ2-3|.
TGTGCCATCAGGGGAGACGGGACAGATACGCAGTATTTT
CAIRGDGTDTQYF
>.|17|TRBV6-1|TRBJ1-2|.
TGTGCCAGCAGCCTAACCGGTGCCTCTGAACGTGGCTATGGCTACACCTTC
CASSLTGASERGYGYTF
>.|15|TRBV27|TRBJ1-2|.
TGTGCCAGCAGGCCAATCCCCCAAGCTAACTATGGCTACACCTTC
CASRPIPQANYGYTF
>.|15|TRBV5-1|TRBJ2-3|.
TGCGCCAGCAGCCCCTCGGGACTCGACACAGATACGCAGTATTTT
CASSPSGLDTDTQYF
>.|14|TRBV12-3/TRBV12-4|TRBJ2-2|.
TGTGCCAGCAGTCCTCTCTTAAACACCGGGGAGCTGTTTTTT
CASSPLLNTGELFF
>.|13|TRBV28|TRBJ2-7|.
TGTGCCAGCAGTTCTCGGCCGGCGTACGAGCAGTACTTC
CASSSRPAYEQYF
>TRBD1|15|TRBV6-5|TRBJ2-1|.
TGTGCCAGCAGTTACTCGAACAGGGGGGACAGTGAGCAGTTCTTC
CASSYSNRGDSEQFF
>TRBD2|16|TRBV2|TRBJ2-5|.
TGTGCCAGCAGTGAAAACTTCGCGGGGGGGCCGGAGACCCAGTACTTC
CASSENFAGGPETQYF
>TRBD2|15|TRBV5-1|TRBJ2-1|few
TGCGCCAGCAGCTTGGCTAGCGGGCACTACAATGAGCAGTTCTTC
CASSLASGHYNEQFF
>.|14|TRBV7-2|TRBJ2-2|few
TGTGCCAGCAGCCCCCCGGAGAACACCGGGGAGCTGTTTTTT
CASSPPENTGELFF
>TRBD2|15|TRBV5-1|TRBJ2-5|.
TGCGCCAGCAGCTTCACTAGCGGAGCCCAAGAGACCCAGTACTTC
CASSFTSGAQETQYF
>.|14|TRBV20-1|TRBJ2-5|once
TGCAGTGCTAGAGATAGGGCCTGGACGGAGACCCAGTACTTC
CSARDRAWTETQYF
>.|17|TRBV21-1|TRBJ2-7|once
TGTGCCAGCAGCCCCCCCCGGACTAGCGGGAGAGACTACGAGCAGTACTTC
CASSPPRTSGRDYEQYF
>.|15|TRBV30|TRBJ2-4|.
TGTGCCTGGAGTGTACCTGGGGCCCCCAAAAACATTCAGTACTTC
CAWSVPGAPKNIQYF
>TRBD2|16|TRBV18|TRBJ2-5|.
TGTGCCAGCTCACCTGGGACTAGCGGGAGACGGGAGACCCAGTACTTC
CASSPGTSGRRETQYF
>.|13|TRBV5-1|TRBJ2-5|.
TGCGCCAGCAGCTTGTACAGCCAAGAGACCCAGTACTTC
CASSLYSQETQYF
>.|14|TRBV5-1|TRBJ1-6|.
TGCGCCAGCAGCTTGGATGCCAACAATTCACCCCTCCACTTT
CASSLDANNSPLHF